Sequencing of this T cell receptor (beta chain) was carried out in a study of T cell responses to AZD1222 COVID-19 vaccine (dated by TCRdb to about 2021). In terms of the full investigation: AZD1222 recipients with second doses at about 4 weeks or about 12 weeks were pooled, because spike-specific TCR depth and breadth did not differ between schedules. TCR sequencing was performed for about 250 trial participants, of whom 200 to 210 were given two doses of AZD1222 and roughly 25 were given two doses of MenACWY control vaccine. Enrollment into the trials was organized by age into subgroups of 18-55, 56-69 and 70-plus years, and those subgroups contained about 160, 30 and 59 TCR-sequenced participants, respectively.

In the paper's terms, the time point label means: baseline before first vaccination. Vaccinee samples were obtained from the UK trials COV001 and COV002, which included a single-blind randomized controlled phase 2/3 trial of AZD1222 (ChAdOx1 nCoV-19) in healthy adults. Trial participant PBMC samples were collected at day 0 and day 28 after the second dose for TCRbeta chain sequencing. The research as a whole found: After two AZD1222 doses, spike-specific TCR breadth and depth were significantly higher than at day 0 and than in MenACWY recipients. Because no samples from the day 14 peak response were available, repertoires could be characterized only after the peak T cell response. Participants were mostly white British and included more females than males, and it was suggested by the authors that clonal diversity may have been underestimated. Reportedly, almost half of the unique spike-specific TCRs recognized epitopes lying outside the regions that are mutated in the B.1.351 and B.1.1.7 variants. The 56-69-year group was small, and its depth increase did not reach significance, likely because of low power. CD4 TCRs associated with the vaccine covered the entire spike protein, and the dominant responses were in regions 160-218 and 743-854. Conclusions about previously exposed vaccinees are limited, since just 5 or 6 AZD1222 recipients were seropositive for SARS-CoV-2 at baseline.

The CDR1 and CDR2 encoded by the germline V gene are SGHNT and YENEEA. V ends up 5 bases short and J 4 bases short, with an unmatched junction base count of 14. There are 18 amino acids in the CDR3, from cysteine to phenylalanine inclusive. The retained sequence is limited to the CDR3, 54 bases, with the frame set at the first base. Of note for this clone: The target of this receptor is not known. No base-level quality is on record; no much larger clone is a single base apart.

The CDR3 regions of human TCRbeta chains were subjected to immunosequencing. The original methods were these. Repertoire TCRs were checked for matches against a reference library of SARS-CoV-2-specific TCRs that had been generated using the MIRA antigen-specificity platform. Breadth was defined as the fraction of unique TCRs that were SARS-CoV-2-associated, and depth was defined as the fraction of total T cells that were SARS-CoV-2-associated. Using the MIRA data, every spike-specific TCR was mapped to the spike region that the TCR reacted to and assigned to either a CD4 or a CD8 class. Log10-transformed breadth and depth values were compared by one-way ANOVA with Sidak's multiple comparisons tests. TCRdb provides this immuneACCESS table in a form limited to in-frame rearrangements. Some clones are lacking; in checked studies, under half of them reflect an unresolved V gene, and why the rest are absent is not known. The D gene and trimming were derived from the DNA, and the V and J assignments and clone size from that table. The sample includes fewer than 110,000 clones, with about 90% observed a single time. The ten largest make up approximately 15% of the sample.

The clonotype comes from an adult in good health. The sequenced sample was peripheral blood, obtained on day 0 of AZD1222 vaccination. The rearrangement combines TRBV11-3 with TRBJ2-3; the central 11 bases match TRBD2. The DNA reads TGTGCCAGCAGCCCTCCGGTGGGTAGCGGGAGGGCCCCAGATACGCAGTATTTT. Translated, it reads CASSPPVGSGRAPDTQYF.